This TCR beta chain comes out of a study of cytomegalovirus exposure and HLA in healthy donors. Points from the study as a whole: In most subjects, TCR beta sequences reportedly gave accurate predictions of HLA-A and HLA-B alleles.

The PCR made use of 60 Vbeta and 13 Jbeta primers. Only in-frame clones appear in the TCRdb table, and some are missing; sequencing was by immunoSEQ multiplex PCR. Of about 110,000 clones listed, approximately 80% are singletons. Germline V CDR1 and CDR2: KGHSH, LQKENI. V shed 2 bases and J 6 bases; nucleotides not matched to a gene: 5. CDR3 length equals 15 residues. About this clone itself: The target antigen is unknown.

The sample comprised PBMCs. This sequence was found in a human donor in good health. The chain combines TRBV18 with TRBJ2-1; 9 bases agree with TRBD2. CDR3 DNA sequence: TGTGCCAGCTCACCAGCGGGAGGGAGGTTCAATGAGCAGTTCTTC. Translated, it gives CASSPAGGRFNEQFF.